The following is a TCR beta chain sequence with its context. The sample is drawn from a study of technical replicates of blood from several donors. The CDR3 has 16 amino acids. The germline V gene has CDR1 LNHNV and CDR2 YYDKDF (reference sequence). Trimming cost V 0 bases and J 4 bases; bases outside gene matches: 1. TCRdb keeps only in-frame clones here, not all; method: immunoSEQ multiplex PCR. Of 65,000 to 80,000 clones in the sample, roughly 91% are singletons; the top ten hold approximately 0.4%. The receptor comes from a human donor in good health. Sequencing was performed on T cells isolated from PBMCs. The chain joins TRBV15 to TRBJ2-5, with 14 bases matching TRBD2. The chain's CDR3 is CATSRDGTSGRETQYF. The CDR3 nucleotides are TGTGCCACCAGCAGAGATGGGACTAGCGGGAGAGAGACCCAGTACTTC.